The rows below give T cell receptor beta chains drawn from one sample of a study of blood T cell repertoires in COVID-19. Generated by immunoSEQ multiplex PCR, the TCRdb table keeps only in-frame clones and is missing some. There are tens of thousands of clones in the sample; 80% occur only once, and about a fifth lies in the top ten. The sample consisted of peripheral blood. All receptors derive from a woman of 80 years or more with acute or convalescent COVID-19. Both conserved end residues are part of each CDR3. Fields, in order: CDR3 length, clone size, V gene, CDR3 protein. Clone size is shown for a subset of rows, as once, few, many or a class of expanded clone.

15,NA,TRBV27,CASSVPGQGARGYTF
13,once,TRBV3-1/TRBV3-2,CASSQPAATEQYF
14,NA,TRBV30,CAWSGLAGNNEQFF
15,once,TRBV5-1,CASKTGTDSSYEQYF
13,once,TRBV19,CASRWTGLTEAFF
14,NA,TRBV7-2,CASSFIRTGGEQFF
13,NA,TRBV6-5,CASEALTYNEQFF
16,NA,TRBV6-5,CASSYRQGGVGDTQYF
17,NA,TRBV9,CASSPERDRGRGYGYTF
15,few,TRBV19,CASKRQGANNSPLHF
15,NA,TRBV9,CASSVGAGLVYEQYF
14,NA,TRBV6-5,CASSYNGAGPEAFF
11,NA,TRBV27,CASSYGGEQYF
13,NA,TRBV2,CASSGDRNYGYTF
15,NA,TRBV5-4,CASSLWLAGYNEQFF
15,NA,TRBV15,CATSSPRTVVDTQYF
13,few,TRBV7-9,CASSYRDRSPLHF
15,NA,TRBV30,CAWSRRGLNSYEQYF
18,NA,TRBV18,CASSPPGTQGRGANVLTF
13,NA,TRBV5-1,CASSLLTGGHYTF
14,NA,TRBV11-2,CASSPREASETQYF
14,NA,TRBV9,CASSAGQGHTEAFF
13,NA,TRBV5-1,CASSPREEGGGFF
16,few,TRBV5-4,CASSLVGQSRDYGYTF
14,NA,TRBV6-5,CASSPGGTHNEQFF
17,NA,TRBV7-6,CASSLSQGQGPFHGYTF
17,NA,TRBV9,CASSVGAPIELQNTIYF
14,NA,TRBV19,CASSKQGAYTEAFF
14,NA,TRBV7-9,CASSEQGSRETQYF
17,NA,TRBV5-1,CASSLTGGAPSNYGYTF
16,NA,TRBV24-1,CATSDRQGDDTGELFF
13,NA,TRBV18,CASSRTEPYGYTF
15,NA,TRBV5-8,CASSFPQVSNQPQHF
14,NA,TRBV6-5,CASSPGEVYSPLHF
14,NA,TRBV2,CASKSGLAVDTQYF
15,NA,TRBV11-2,CASSFGGLGTGELFF
16,NA,TRBV6-6,CASSLDRERVNTEAFF
13,few,TRBV7-9,CASSSWGSGEQYF
14,NA,TRBV6-2/TRBV6-3,CASSKTGGETEAFF
16,NA,TRBV5-6,CASSLRASGAQDTQYF
14,NA,TRBV2,CASSSSGPAYEQYF
15,NA,TRBV4-1,CASSQVQGRNQPQHF
13,NA,TRBV27,CASSLQGVTGYTF
17,NA,TRBV6-2/TRBV6-3,CASSYPSGRYKSYEQYF
14,NA,TRBV9,CASSVAPNSYEQYF